A selection of T cell receptor beta chains follows, all from one sample in a study of T cells in Graves' hyperthyroidism and ophthalmopathy. MiXCR was run by TCRdb on the multiplex PCR reads, yielding one entry per CDR3 protein. Seen here are under 350,000 distinct CDR3 sequences, about 21% observed once, and the top ten hold roughly 52%. The sample consisted of blood. These TCRs come from a woman in her forties or fifties with Graves' hyperthyroidism. Each CDR3 is given with its conserved first and last residue. D genes are given only for firm matches. Clone size, where shown, is once, few, many, or a class for clones that have expanded.

CDR3nt | CDR3aa | j_gene | d_gene | v_gene | abundance
TGTGCCAGCGAAGCGGGAGGGTTGGATGAGCAGTTCTTC | CASEAGGLDEQFF | TRBJ2-1 | TRBD2 | TRBV3-1 | NA
TGTGCTAGTGCCCTGGGGTGGGAGAGAGCAGATACGCAGTATTTT | CASALGWERADTQYF | TRBJ2-3 | NA | TRBV12-5 | many
TGTGCCAGCAGTCCACTGGGGACGGCTATAATGAACACTGAAGCTTTCTTT | CASSPLGTAIMNTEAFF | TRBJ1-1 | NA | TRBV28 | NA
TGCAGTGCTAGAGATCGGGCTAGCGGGAGGGATAGCTCCTACGAGCAGTACTTC | CSARDRASGRDSSYEQYF | TRBJ2-7 | TRBD2 | TRBV20-1 | many
TGTGCCAGCAGCTTAGGGGACAGGGCCGACTCTTACTGGAATCAGCCCCAGCATTTT | CASSLGDRADSYWNQPQHF | TRBJ1-5 | TRBD1 | TRBV11-3 | many
TGTGCCAGCAGGACAATGAAGTCGAGTTCCCTATACGAGCAGTACTTC | CASRTMKSSSLYEQYF | TRBJ2-7 | NA | TRBV6-1 | few
TGCAGCCTGTATTCCGGGACCTCAGGGAATGAGCAGTTCTTC | CSLYSGTSGNEQFF | TRBJ2-1 | NA | TRBV20-1 | few
TGTGCCACCAGTGATTTTAGCGTGGGGTCCTACAATGAGCAGTTCTTC | CATSDFSVGSYNEQFF | TRBJ2-1 | NA | TRBV24-1 | many
TGTGCCATGAACAGGGGCTTGAACACTGAAGCTTTCTTT | CAMNRGLNTEAFF | TRBJ1-1 | TRBD1 | TRBV10-3 | many
TGTGCCAGCAGTGGGATGTGGGGCGATACGCAGTATTTT | CASSGMWGDTQYF | TRBJ2-3 | NA | TRBV2 | many
TGTGCCAGCTCACCGGTTAGGGGGCACGAGACCCAGTACTTC | CASSPVRGHETQYF | TRBJ2-5 | TRBD1 | TRBV18 | few
TGTGCCAGCAGCACCCTAGCGGGGTCCTCCTACGAGCAGTACTTC | CASSTLAGSSYEQYF | TRBJ2-7 | TRBD2 | TRBV11-2 | once
TGTGCCAGCGGCATAACAGGGGCCTCCTACGAGCAGTACTTC | CASGITGASYEQYF | TRBJ2-7 | TRBD1 | TRBV28 | NA
TGTGCCAGCCGCCGTCTGGGACAGGGGAGCAATCAGCCCCAGCATTTT | CASRRLGQGSNQPQHF | TRBJ1-5 | TRBD1 | TRBV28 | many
TGTGCCACAACCAATGTTCATAGCAATCAGCCCCAGCATTTT | CATTNVHSNQPQHF | TRBJ1-5 | NA | TRBV19 | few
TGTGCCAGTAGTATTACTAGCGGGAGGGCAGATACGCAGTATTTT | CASSITSGRADTQYF | TRBJ2-3 | TRBD2 | TRBV19 | NA
TGTGCCAGTACCATAACCGGGGCGAACACTGAAGCTTTCTTT | CASTITGANTEAFF | TRBJ1-1 | NA | TRBV19 | NA
TGTGCCAGCAGTCCCTCAGGGACTACCCCAATCGAGCAGTACTTC | CASSPSGTTPIEQYF | TRBJ2-7 | TRBD2 | TRBV27 | many
TGTGCCAGCAGCTCAAGTACTGCCTATGGGGACAGGAAGTATCAGCCCCAGCATTTT | CASSSSTAYGDRKYQPQHF | TRBJ1-5 | TRBD1 | TRBV3-1 | many
TGTGCCAGCAGCTTGGGACTCGACACAGATACGCAGTATTTT | CASSLGLDTDTQYF | TRBJ2-3 | NA | TRBV5-6 | many